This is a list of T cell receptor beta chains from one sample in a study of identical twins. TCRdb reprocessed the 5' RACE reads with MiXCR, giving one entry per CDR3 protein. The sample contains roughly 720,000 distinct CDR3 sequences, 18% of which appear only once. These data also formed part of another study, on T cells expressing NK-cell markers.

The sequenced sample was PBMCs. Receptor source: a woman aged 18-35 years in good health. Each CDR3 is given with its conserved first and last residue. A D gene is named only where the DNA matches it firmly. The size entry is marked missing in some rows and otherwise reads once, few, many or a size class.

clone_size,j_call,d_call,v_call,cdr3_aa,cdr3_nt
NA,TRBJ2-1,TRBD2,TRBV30,CAWTGGGTSGRSYNEQFF,TGTGCCTGGACCGGCGGGGGGACTAGCGGGAGGTCCTACAATGAGCAGTTCTTC
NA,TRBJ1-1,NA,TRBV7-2,CASSLRDITNTEAFF,TGTGCCAGCAGCCTGCGGGACATCACTAACACTGAAGCTTTCTTT
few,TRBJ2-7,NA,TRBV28,CATWDRFYEQYF,TGTGCCACCTGGGACCGCTTCTACGAGCAGTACTTC
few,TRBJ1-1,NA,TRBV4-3,CASSQDWLGFTEAFF,TGCGCCAGCAGCCAAGATTGGCTAGGGTTCACTGAAGCTTTCTTT
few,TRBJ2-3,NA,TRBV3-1,CASSQGTSGPRDTQYF,TGTGCCAGCAGCCAAGGGACGAGCGGACCCAGGGATACGCAGTATTTT
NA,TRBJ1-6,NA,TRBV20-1,CSARDMGRGIYNSPLHF,TGCAGTGCTAGAGATATGGGAAGGGGGATTTATAATTCACCCCTCCACTTT
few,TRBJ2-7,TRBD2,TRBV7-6,CASSATGTKPYEQYF,TGTGCCAGCAGCGCCACCGGGACTAAGCCCTACGAGCAGTACTTC
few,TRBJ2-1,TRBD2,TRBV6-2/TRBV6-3,CASSSYTSGREQFF,TGTGCCAGCAGCTCTTATACTAGCGGGCGAGAGCAGTTCTTC
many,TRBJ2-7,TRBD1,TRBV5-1,CASSEDRVYEQYF,TGCGCCAGCAGCGAGGACAGGGTCTACGAGCAGTACTTC
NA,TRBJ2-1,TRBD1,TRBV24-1,CATSDLGQYQFF,TGTGCCACCAGTGACCTGGGACAGTATCAGTTCTTC
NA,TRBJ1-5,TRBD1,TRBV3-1,CASSHGTGGWQPQHF,TGTGCCAGCAGCCACGGGACAGGGGGCTGGCAGCCCCAGCATTTT
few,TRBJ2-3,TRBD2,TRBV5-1,CASSSLAGSTDTQYF,TGCGCCAGCAGCTCGTTAGCGGGGAGCACAGATACGCAGTATTTT
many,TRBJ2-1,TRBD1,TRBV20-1,CSATGQGSYNEQFF,TGCAGTGCTACGGGACAGGGTTCCTACAATGAGCAGTTCTTC
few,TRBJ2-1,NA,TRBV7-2,CASSLGPDSYNEQFF,TGTGCCAGCAGCTTAGGGCCTGACTCCTACAATGAGCAGTTCTTC
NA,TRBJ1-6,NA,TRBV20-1,CSARDQPASSPLHF,TGCAGTGCTAGAGATCAGCCAGCGAGTTCACCCCTCCACTTT
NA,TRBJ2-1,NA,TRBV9,CASSVAPLARDNEQFF,TGTGCCAGCAGCGTAGCTCCCCTAGCGAGGGACAATGAGCAGTTCTTC
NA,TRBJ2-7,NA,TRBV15,CATSRDPGQHEQYF,TGTGCCACCAGCAGAGACCCCGGACAGCACGAGCAGTACTTC
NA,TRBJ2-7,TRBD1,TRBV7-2,CASSLDGTGSYEQYF,TGTGCCAGCAGCTTAGACGGGACAGGGTCCTACGAGCAGTACTTC
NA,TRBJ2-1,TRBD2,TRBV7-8,CASSFGTSLGEQFF,TGTGCCAGCAGCTTTGGGACTAGTTTGGGTGAGCAGTTCTTC
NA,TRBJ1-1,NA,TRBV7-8,CASIAEWVGEAFF,TGTGCCAGCATAGCCGAGTGGGTCGGTGAAGCTTTCTTT
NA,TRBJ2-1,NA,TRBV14,CASSQDLLRFSSYNEQFF,TGTGCCAGCAGCCAAGATCTGTTGAGGTTTAGCTCCTACAATGAGCAGTTCTTC
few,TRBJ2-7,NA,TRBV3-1,CASSLMGVPPYEQYF,TGTGCCAGCAGCCTCATGGGGGTCCCCCCCTACGAGCAGTACTTC
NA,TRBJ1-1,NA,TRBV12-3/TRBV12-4,CASSLDPYMNTEAFF,TGTGCCAGCAGTTTGGACCCCTACATGAACACTGAAGCTTTCTTT